What follows are 9 T cell receptor beta chains derived from one specimen sequenced in a study of T-cell memory formation after mild COVID-19. TCRdb called the 5' RACE reads again in MiXCR, with one record for every CDR3 protein. The profile shows hundreds of thousands of distinct CDR3 sequences, around 27% of them singletons. The sample taken for sequencing was PBMCs or a T cell subset sorted from them (not recorded which). The origin of the receptors is an adult woman who had mild COVID-19 (a few samples of this study predate the infection). Cell type and time point are not known.

The rearrangement links TRBV6-2 or TRBV6-3 to TRBJ2-3; possibly TRBD1 for D (6 bases). With 2 bases removed from V and 2 bases from J, the gap between germline ends came to 14 bases. The CDR3 length is 16 residues. Germline lookup yields CDR1 MNHEY and CDR2 SVGEGT. In nucleotides, the CDR3 is TGTGCCAGCAGTTACCGCCGGGACAATCCCACAGATACGCAGTATTTT. This encodes CASSYRRDNPTDTQYF.

The rearrangement joins TRBV5-1 to TRBJ1-2; 9 bases agree with TRBD1. The CDR3 is made up of 17 amino acids. The V and J ends lost 2 bases and 12 bases, in that order; junction bases with no gene match: 20. CDR1 SGHRS and CDR2 YFSETQ come from the germline V gene. The CDR3 loop reads CASSLDPDRGGFGSDTF. In DNA, the CDR3 is TGCGCCAGCAGCTTAGACCCGGACAGGGGAGGATTCGGTAGTGACACCTTC.

This clonotype has just a few counts. The genes are TRBV6-5 and TRBJ2-3, with TRBD2 as a possible D gene (7 bases). V dropped 2 bases and J dropped 7 bases, with 13 bases sitting between them. The CDR3 consists of 14 residues. Germline CDR1 MNHEY, CDR2 SVGAGI. CDR3: CASSYTGGSNTQYF. The DNA for the CDR3 is TGTGCCAGCAGTTACACGGGGGGCTCGAATACGCAGTATTTT.

The chain joins TRBV12-3 or TRBV12-4 to TRBJ1-3; D is unresolved. This CDR3 is built from 15 residues. V was shortened by 3 bases and J by 0 bases, with 9 bases between the two germline ends. The CDR3 sequence is CASSFGRTSGNTIYF. The CDR3 DNA reads TGTGCCAGCAGTTTTGGCAGAACCTCTGGAAACACCATATATTTT.

The table lists this clonotype with a few counts. The rearrangement links TRBV4-3 to TRBJ2-1; 8 bases line up with TRBD1. CDR3 length: 15 residues. J lost 3 bases, V lost 3 bases, and 4 bases had no gene match. Germline CDR1 reads LGHNA; CDR2 reads YSLEER. The CDR3 spells CASSQADRDYNEQFF. CDR3 DNA: TGCGCCAGCAGCCAGGCGGACAGGGACTACAATGAGCAGTTCTTC.

V and J are TRBV12-3 or TRBV12-4 and TRBJ2-7; 9 bases align to TRBD1. J was trimmed by 3 bases and V by 6 bases; bases with no gene match: 9. The CDR3 is 15 amino acids. The CDR3 loop is CASSPGPTGGYEQYF. The CDR3 DNA sequence: TGTGCCAGCAGCCCCGGACCGACAGGGGGCTACGAGCAGTACTTC.

In DNA, the CDR3 is TGTGCCAGCAGCTTTGGACTCCGTCAGCCCCAGCATTTT. Translation: CASSFGLRQPQHF. The genes are TRBV7-6 and TRBJ1-5; D uncertain. Germline V gene lookup returns CDR1 SGHVS and CDR2 FNYEAQ. Trimming stripped 3 bases from V and 6 bases from J, with 9 bases between. CDR3 size: 13 residues.

This clonotype appeared a few times. CDR3 in amino acids: CSAVTGRYFNSPLHF. Here the CDR3 DNA reads TGCAGTGCTGTCACGGGGCGATATTTTAATTCACCCCTCCACTTT. The chain joins TRBV20-1 to TRBJ1-6; a possible D gene is TRBD1 (5 bases). Between the trimmed V and J ends, which lost 5 bases and 6 bases, there was a span of 17 bases. Germline lookup yields CDR1 DFQATT and CDR2 SNEGSKA (reference sequence). The CDR3 length is 15 residues.

In this sample, this clonotype turned up many times. The gene calls are TRBV19 and TRBJ2-7, with 8 bases aligning to TRBD2. CDR3 length equals 14 residues. The J segment lost 0 bases and the V segment lost 7 bases, leaving 5 bases of the junction unmatched. Germline CDR1 and CDR2: LNHDA and SQIVND (reference sequence). This CDR3 is CASIRGTSSYEQYF. CDR3 nucleotide sequence: TGTGCCAGTATAAGAGGGACTAGCTCCTACGAGCAGTACTTC.